These 27 T cell receptor beta chains were all obtained from the same sample, sequenced in a study of CD8+ T cells in alopecia areata. Extracted from the samples, RNA was reverse transcribed into cDNA to serve as the sequencing template. Clones were sequenced by immunoSEQ multiplex PCR, and TCRdb holds only the in-frame ones, with some missing. This table has fewer than 150,000 clones, approximately 53% appearing once. The specimen was CD4+ T cells sorted from blood, collected at week 0. The origin of the receptors is a human donor with alopecia areata.

The V and J genes are TRBV4-1 and TRBJ2-3, with 13 bases lining up with TRBD2. The CDR3 is 20 residues long. Per germline, CDR1 MGHRA and CDR2 YSYEKL. Germline trimming cut 2 bases from V and 1 base from J; bases unmatched to any gene: 12. CDR3 in DNA: TGCGCCAGCAGCCAACCGGGACTAGCGGGGAAAAAAGGGGGCACAGATACGCAGTATTTT. Translation: CASSQPGLAGKKGGTDTQYF.

J is TRBJ2-1 and V is TRBV6-6; 11 positions match TRBD1. Trimming cost V 5 bases and J 10 bases; bases outside gene matches: 7. Per germline, CDR1 MNHNY and CDR2 SVGAGI (reference sequence). This CDR3 has 14 residues. The CDR3 reads CASSEGTGGREQFF. The CDR3 region has the DNA TGTGCCAGCAGTGAGGGGACAGGGGGTAGGGAGCAGTTCTTC.

The chain uses TRBV28 and TRBJ1-2; D possibly corresponds to TRBD1 (6 bases). Germline V gene data show CDR1 as MDHEN and CDR2 as SYDVKM. Trimming took 1 base from V and 8 from J, leaving 20 bases between them. CDR3 size: 16 residues. The CDR3 DNA sequence: TGTGCCAGCAGTTTATTTCTCGGGACAACAGAGGAGGGCTACACCTTC. Residues: CASSLFLGTTEEGYTF.

This clone appeared a few times. The rearrangement joins TRBV7-8 to TRBJ2-5; D may correspond to TRBD1 or TRBD2 (5 bases each). This CDR3 comprises 11 residues. V was clipped by 7 bases and J by 9 bases, with 12 bases between them. Germline CDR1 is SGHVS and CDR2 is FQNEAQ. CDR3 coding DNA: TGTGCCAGCAATCAAATGGGGGCCCAGTACTTC. This gives the protein CASNQMGAQYF.

The chain uses TRBV28 and TRBJ2-6, with D possibly matching TRBD1 (5 bases). This CDR3 is built from 17 residues. Trimming took 6 bases from V and 4 from J, leaving 19 bases between them. Germline V gene sequence: CDR1 MDHEN, CDR2 SYDVKM. CDR3: CASSPPLGQGGANVLTF. The DNA of the CDR3 is TGTGCCAGCAGCCCCCCGTTAGGCCAGGGCGGGGCCAACGTCCTGACTTTC. The variable domain in full, with the rest retrieved from reference TRBV28 and TRBJ2-6, is DVKVTQSSRYLVKRTGEKVFLECVQDMDHENMFWYRQDPGLGLRLIYFSYDVKMKEKGDIPEGYSVSREKKERFSLILESASTNQTSMYLCASSPPLGQGGANVLTFGAGSRLTVL.

The chain carries TRBV27 and TRBJ2-2; D call uncertain. CDR3 length: 15 amino acids. Per germline, CDR1 MNHEY and CDR2 SMNVEV (reference sequence). Trimming took 3 bases from V and 0 from J, leaving 8 bases between them. The DNA for the CDR3 is TGTGCCAGCAGTTTCGGACGGACGAACACCGGGGAGCTGTTTTTT. Residues: CASSFGRTNTGELFF.

This sequence joins TRBV27 and TRBJ2-7; no clear D gene. Germline V lookup: CDR1 MNHEY, CDR2 SMNVEV (reference sequence). The CDR3 is made up of 11 amino acids. Trimming cost V 6 bases and J 3 bases, with 6 bases left between them. CDR3 residues: CASRSIYEQYF. The CDR3 nucleotides read TGTGCCAGCAGATCGATCTACGAGCAGTACTTC.

This clone was seen a handful of times. This chain uses TRBV7-3 with TRBJ2-3; weak D call: TRBD2 (7 bases). Germline CDR1 reads SGHTA; CDR2 reads FQGTGA. The CDR3 has 15 residues. Trimming stripped 5 bases from V and 1 base from J, with 13 bases between. Here the CDR3 DNA reads TGTGCCAGCAGCCTACCGGGGGGCGGCACAGATACGCAGTATTTT. As protein: CASSLPGGGTDTQYF.

The V call is TRBV30, the J call TRBJ2-1; no clear D. The germline V and J ends were trimmed by 0 bases and 12 bases, with 9 bases remaining between them. From germline, CDR1 is GTSNPN and CDR2 SVGIG (reference sequence). This CDR3 contains 11 residues. CDR3 amino acids: CAWSVGVAQFF. The CDR3 DNA sequence: TGTGCCTGGAGTGTGGGTGTGGCGCAGTTCTTC.

This clone has only a few counts. The rearrangement joins TRBV4-2 to TRBJ2-3; D is undetermined. CDR1 is LGHNA and CDR2 is YNFKEQ in the germline V gene. This CDR3 is 15 amino acids long. Trimming removed 4 bases at V and 6 bases at J, with 17 bases between. The CDR3 spells CASSPTGVGEDTQYF. DNA of the CDR3: TGTGCCAGCAGCCCCACTGGGGTAGGTGAGGATACGCAGTATTTT.

The chain combines TRBV21-1 with TRBJ2-4; the D segment call TRBD2 is taken from the table without a DNA check. TRBV21-1 is a pseudogene segment. This CDR3 comprises 14 residues. The CDR3 here is CASRYTGMSNIQYF. Here the CDR3 DNA reads TGTGCCAGCAGATACACCGGGATGTCAAACATTCAGTACTTC.

This chain joins TRBV6-1 and TRBJ2-3; D is ambiguous. With 6 bases removed from V and 2 bases from J, the gap between germline ends came to 15 bases. Germline assignment: CDR1 MNHNS and CDR2 SASEGT. The CDR3 has 15 amino acids. As DNA, the CDR3 is TGTGCCAGCAGGAACTGGATGGGCACCACAGATACGCAGTATTTT. As protein: CASRNWMGTTDTQYF.

As to this clone: The sample carries other DNA sequences with the same CDR3. The chain employs TRBV7-2 and TRBJ2-5; unclear D gene. V was shortened by 1 base and J by 2 bases, with 11 bases between the two germline ends. This CDR3 contains 15 residues. Germline lookup yields CDR1 SGHTA and CDR2 FQGNSA. The CDR3 DNA reads TGTGCCAGCAGCTTAGTGCGCAGTCCACAAGAGACCCAGTACTTC. This translates into CASSLVRSPQETQYF.

The chain is built from TRBV29-1 and TRBJ2-3; 10 bases line up with TRBD2. The CDR3 spans 16 residues. In germline, CDR1 is SQVTM, CDR2 ANQGSEA. With 6 bases clipped from V and 2 bases from J, the junction kept 11 bases outside the gene matches. CDR3 amino acids: CSVATRLAGPTDTQYF. CDR3 DNA: TGCAGCGTCGCTACGCGACTAGCGGGCCCCACAGATACGCAGTATTTT.

The V gene is TRBV7-8, the J gene TRBJ2-3, with 8 nucleotides matching TRBD2. V lost 0 bases and J lost 0; bases outside the gene matches: 8. CDR1 is SGHVS, CDR2 FQNEAQ, per germline. The CDR3 covers 18 residues. This CDR3 reads CASSLAFGRGTSTDTQYF. The CDR3 nucleotides are TGTGCCAGCAGCTTAGCTTTCGGGAGGGGGACTAGCACAGATACGCAGTATTTT.

This rearrangement joins TRBV19 to TRBJ1-6; D might be TRBD1 (6 bases). The V gene lost 2 bases and the J gene lost 13 bases, with 21 bases spanning the gap. CDR3 length: 16 amino acids. Germline V gene sequence: CDR1 LNHDA, CDR2 SQIVND (reference sequence). The CDR3 sequence is CASSIRVGDTARPLHF. In DNA form, the CDR3 reads TGTGCCAGTAGTATAAGGGTGGGGGACACAGCACGCCCCCTCCACTTT.

The chain recombines TRBV29-1 with TRBJ2-7, with 8 positions matching TRBD1. Germline trimming cut 7 bases from V and 1 base from J; bases unmatched to any gene: 6. Germline V gene data show CDR1 as SQVTM and CDR2 as ANQGSEA. The CDR3 length is 13 residues. The CDR3 DNA sequence: TGCAGCGGTGGACAGGGTGTGTCCTACGAGCAGTACTTC. Protein sequence: CSGGQGVSYEQYF.

The chain links TRBV7-2 to TRBJ1-1; the D gene is possibly TRBD1 (5 bases). CDR1 and CDR2 from the germline V gene are SGHTA and FQGNSA. V gave up 7 bases and J gave up 10 bases, with 16 bases separating them. CDR3 size: 12 residues. The CDR3 sequence: CASNQWGGGAFF. DNA for the CDR3: TGTGCCAGCAACCAGTGGGGCGGAGGAGCTTTCTTT.

This clone was observed a handful of times. V is TRBV29-1 and J is TRBJ2-1; 15 bases map to TRBD2. This CDR3 spans 17 amino acids. The J segment lost 10 bases and the V segment lost 6 bases, leaving 16 bases of the junction unmatched. Germline loops: CDR1 SQVTM, CDR2 ANQGSEA. CDR3 region: CSVSGTSGGLSQTEQFF. The DNA of the CDR3 is TGCAGCGTGTCCGGGACTAGCGGGGGGTTAAGTCAAACAGAGCAGTTCTTC.

The rearrangement joins TRBV7-8 to TRBJ2-3; TRBD2 matches at 11 bases. The germline V gene encodes CDR1 SGHVS and CDR2 FQNEAQ. The CDR3 runs to 16 residues. Trimming took 2 bases from V and 4 from J; bases not matched to a gene: 5. The chain's CDR3 is CASSLLAGGIADTQYF. The CDR3 bases are TGTGCCAGCAGCTTACTAGCGGGAGGAATAGCAGATACGCAGTATTTT.

This chain joins TRBV14 and TRBJ2-5; 9 bases match TRBD1. Germline values: CDR1 SGHDN, CDR2 FVKESK. V lost 2 bases, J lost 4 bases, and 5 bases stayed unmatched. The CDR3 loop spans 15 amino acids. This chain's CDR3 is CASSQLQGAGETQYF. The DNA of the CDR3 is TGTGCCAGCAGCCAACTACAGGGGGCAGGAGAGACCCAGTACTTC.

This sequence joins TRBV7-2 and TRBJ2-1; D is possibly TRBD2 (6 bases). Trimming removed 2 bases from V and 8 bases from J, with 7 bases in between. Germline V lookup: CDR1 SGHTA, CDR2 FQGNSA. The CDR3 consists of 12 residues. In DNA, the CDR3 is TGTGCCAGCAGCTTACGCGGGGATGAGCAGTTCTTC. This gives the protein CASSLRGDEQFF. Using reference TRBV7-2 and TRBJ2-1 for the parts outside the CDR3, the full variable domain is GAGVSQSPSNKVTEKGKDVELRCDPISGHTALYWYRQSLGQGLEFLIYFQGNSAPDKSGLPSDRFSAERTGGSVSTLTIQRTQQEDSAVYLCASSLRGDEQFFGPGTRLTVL.

In its sample, this clone was seen a few times. This chain joins TRBV7-9 and TRBJ1-1, with TRBD1 as a possible D gene (5 bases). CDR3 length: 13 amino acids. Trimming stripped 5 bases from V and 5 bases from J, with 12 bases between. The germline gives CDR1 SEHNR, CDR2 FQNEAQ (reference sequence). CDR3 DNA: TGTGCCAGCAGCGCATCAGGGAGGACTGAAGCTTTCTTT. Its protein product is CASSASGRTEAFF. The complete variable domain, with remaining parts taken from reference TRBV7-9 and TRBJ1-1, reads DTGVSQNPRHKITKRGQNVTFRCDPISEHNRLYWYRQTLGQGPEFLTYFQNEAQLEKSRLLSDRFSAERPKGSFSTLEIQRTEQGDSAMYLCASSASGRTEAFFGQGTRLTVV.

The chain employs TRBV5-4 and TRBJ2-7; TRBD1 matches at 7 bases. V was pared by 4 bases and J by 5 bases, with 6 bases of the junction left unmatched. CDR1 and CDR2 from the germline V gene are SGHNT and YYREEE (reference sequence). The CDR3 totals 13 residues. Here the CDR3 DNA reads TGTGCCAGCAGCCTAGACAGGGCCAACGAGCAGTACTTC. Its translation is CASSLDRANEQYF.

The CDR3 loop is CASSLGLAGKDEQFF. In DNA form, the CDR3 reads TGTGCCAGCAGCTTGGGGCTAGCGGGAAAGGATGAGCAGTTCTTC. The chain carries TRBV7-3 and TRBJ2-1, with 9 bases lining up with TRBD2. Per germline, CDR1 SGHTA and CDR2 FQGTGA. J was trimmed by 8 bases and V by 3 bases; bases with no gene match: 8. This CDR3 comprises 15 residues. Based on the CDR3 plus reference TRBV7-3 and TRBJ2-1, the full variable domain is GAGVSQTPSNKVTEKGKYVELRCDPISGHTALYWYRQSLGQGPEFLIYFQGTGAADDSGLPNDRFFAVRPEGSVSTLKIQRTERGDSAVYLCASSLGLAGKDEQFFGPGTRLTVL.

This clone was detected many times. The CDR3 coding sequence is TGTGCCAGCAAGGGGGGAGCCACAGATACGCAGTATTTT. This sequence encodes CASKGGATDTQYF. The chain carries TRBV27 and TRBJ2-3, with D perhaps TRBD1 or TRBD2 (6 bases each). The CDR3 spans 13 residues. Germline CDR1 is MNHEY and CDR2 is SMNVEV (reference sequence). Deletions cut 7 bases from V and 2 bases from J, with 10 bases between.

The chain couples TRBV7-9 to TRBJ2-7; no reliable D call. The ends were cut back, 5 bases at V and 2 bases at J, with 10 bases in the middle. Per the germline V gene, CDR1 is SEHNR and CDR2 is FQNEAQ (reference sequence). The CDR3 is made up of 13 amino acids. The CDR3 is CASSPTATYEQYF. For the CDR3, the DNA is TGTGCCAGCAGCCCCACTGCAACCTACGAGCAGTACTTC.